The 21 T cell receptor beta chains listed next were all sequenced from one sample in a study of shared clonotypes between healthy human individuals. This table comes from immunoSEQ multiplex PCR, and its TCRdb copy is limited to in-frame clones, with some not included. The sample consists of 2,500,000 or so clones, over 85% of them appearing once. The sample comprised naive CD4+ T cells from PBMCs. Sample subset: CD45RA+ positively selected. The receptors here all came from a man aged 18 to 29 in good health. Some clones in this sample may be carry-over from other donors' samples.

The rearrangement joins TRBV11-1 to TRBJ2-2, with TRBD1 identical over 8 bases. Germline-derived CDR1 and CDR2 are SGHAT and FQDESV (reference sequence). This CDR3 contains 16 residues. V dropped 6 bases and J dropped 1; count of bases not matched to a gene: 7. CDR3 sequence: CASRISGQENTGELFF. CDR3 coding DNA: TGTGCCAGCAGAATATCGGGACAGGAGAACACCGGGGAGCTGTTTTTT. Filled out from reference TRBV11-1 and TRBJ2-2, the complete variable domain reads EAEVAQSPRYKITEKSQAVAFWCDPISGHATLYWYRQILGQGPELLVQFQDESVVDDSQLPKDRFSAERLKGVDSTLKIQPAELGDSAMYLCASRISGQENTGELFFGEGSRLTVL.

The CDR3: CASSPETGTFKQFF. CDR3 bases: TGTGCCAGCAGCCCAGAGACAGGGACTTTTAAGCAGTTCTTC. The chain couples TRBV9 to TRBJ2-1, with D perhaps matching TRBD1 (7 bases). The CDR3 runs to 14 residues. Between the trimmed V and J ends, which lost 4 bases and 11 bases, there was a span of 19 bases. The V gene's germline CDR1 is SGDLS and CDR2 YYNGEE.

This chain joins TRBV5-1 and TRBJ2-5; either TRBD1 or TRBD2 may fit D (6 bases each). The CDR3 is 16 amino acids. Germline V CDR1 and CDR2: SGHRS, YFSETQ. The V end was cut by 3 bases, the J end by 1 base, with 16 bases between. DNA of the CDR3: TGCGCCAGCAGCTGGGCGCGAGGGGGGATCCAAGAGACCCAGTACTTC. Protein sequence: CASSWARGGIQETQYF. The whole variable domain, remainder taken from reference TRBV5-1 and TRBJ2-5, is KAGVTQTPRYLIKTRGQQVTLSCSPISGHRSVSWYQQTPGQGLQFLFEYFSETQRNKGNFPGRFSGRQFSNSRSEMNVSTLELGDSALYLCASSWARGGIQETQYFGPGTRLLVL.

The chain employs TRBV11-2 and TRBJ1-1; no definite D call. This CDR3 region has 14 residues. V shed 0 bases and J shed 3 bases, with 8 bases lying between them. Germline V gives CDR1 SGHAT, CDR2 FQNNGV. The CDR3, as DNA: TGTGCCAGCAGCTTAGAAATGGGATACACTGAAGCTTTCTTT. It is translated as CASSLEMGYTEAFF.

This clone was seen just once. This chain uses TRBV6-1 with TRBJ2-1; 11 bases map to TRBD1. CDR3 size: 15 residues. With V trimmed by 6 bases and J by 7 bases, 8 bases remained unmatched. The germline gives CDR1 MNHNS, CDR2 SASEGT. The CDR3 loop reads CASRGTGGPWNEQFF. In DNA form, the CDR3 reads TGTGCCAGCAGGGGGACAGGGGGTCCGTGGAATGAGCAGTTCTTC.

The rearrangement uses TRBV5-4 and TRBJ2-1, with 8 bases lining up with TRBD2. J gave up 4 bases and V 0 bases, and 3 bases lay outside the gene matches. There are 15 residues in the CDR3. Germline CDR1 reads SGHNT; CDR2 reads YYREEE (reference sequence). The CDR3 sequence is CASSLALAVYNEQFF. The CDR3 region has the DNA TGTGCCAGCAGCTTGGCACTAGCGGTGTACAATGAGCAGTTCTTC.

The chain carries TRBV28 and TRBJ2-7; 8 positions agree with TRBD2. The CDR3 has 13 amino acids. V lost 5 bases to trimming and J lost 3 bases; unmatched junction nucleotides: 3. Germline assignment: CDR1 MDHEN and CDR2 SYDVKM. For the CDR3, the DNA is TGTGCCAGCAGTCGGACTAGCAACTACGAGCAGTACTTC. Protein sequence: CASSRTSNYEQYF.

This rearrangement joins TRBV6-1 to TRBJ2-1; D may correspond to TRBD1 or TRBD2 (5 bases each). With 0 bases removed from V and 14 bases from J, the gap between germline ends came to 14 bases. The CDR3 extends over 13 amino acids. In germline, CDR1 is MNHNS, CDR2 SASEGT. The CDR3 region has the DNA TGTGCCAGCAGTGAAGCCATTGGGCTGGGGGAGTTCTTC. This translates into CASSEAIGLGEFF.

The chain recombines TRBV27 with TRBJ2-7; perhaps TRBD2 as D (5 bases). CDR3 length: 13 amino acids. Trimming stripped 2 bases from V and 3 bases from J, with 8 bases between. CDR1 and CDR2 (germline): MNHEY, SMNVEV (reference sequence). In DNA, the CDR3 is TGTGCCAGCAGTTTAAGAGAGGGCTACGAGCAGTACTTC. It yields the protein CASSLREGYEQYF.

The chain couples TRBV7-8 to TRBJ1-4; no clear D. The CDR3 totals 13 residues. Trimming removed 3 bases from V and 10 bases from J, with 12 bases in between. Germline V gene lookup returns CDR1 SGHVS and CDR2 FQNEAQ. In nucleotides, the CDR3 is TGTGCCAGCAGCTTGGGTTTAGCCGGAAAACTGTTTTTT. It yields the protein CASSLGLAGKLFF.

This clone was detected only once. The chain employs TRBV10-3 and TRBJ2-5; tentatively, D is TRBD1 (6 bases). V shed 5 bases and J shed 2 bases, with 18 bases lying between them. In germline, CDR1 is ENHRY, CDR2 SYGVKD. The CDR3 consists of 16 residues. The CDR3 loop is CAISRGKNRDQETQYF. Written as DNA, the CDR3 is TGTGCCATCAGTAGGGGGAAAAACAGGGATCAAGAGACCCAGTACTTC.

V is TRBV5-5 and J is TRBJ1-2, with D maybe TRBD1 (6 bases). The CDR3 has 14 residues. The V and J ends lost 1 base and 6 bases respectively, with 13 bases between them. CDR1 is SGHKS and CDR2 is YYEKEE in the germline V gene (reference sequence). The CDR3 DNA reads as TGTGCCAGCAGCTTGTCACGGGACAAACATGGCTACACCTTC. Translated: CASSLSRDKHGYTF.

Comments on this clone: Other DNA sequences in the sample encode the same CDR3. This sequence joins TRBV2 and TRBJ1-5; 7 bases map to TRBD1. Germline CDR1 SNHLY, CDR2 FYNNEI. This CDR3 has 13 amino acids. The trim removed 4 bases at V and 5 bases at J, leaving 2 bases unmatched. The CDR3 region has the DNA TGTGCCAGCAGTGGGGACAGAGATCAGCCCCAGCATTTT. This codes for CASSGDRDQPQHF.

This chain uses TRBV2 with TRBJ2-5; D tentatively fits TRBD1 or TRBD2 (5 bases each). The CDR3 is 14 residues long. Trimming left V 10 bases short and J 5 bases short, with 20 bases between. Germline V lookup: CDR1 SNHLY, CDR2 FYNNEI. The CDR3 here is CATQLGAGKETQYF. The CDR3 coding sequence is TGTGCCACGCAACTCGGGGCAGGGAAGGAGACCCAGTACTTC.

The chain is built from TRBV30 and TRBJ2-1; 11 nucleotides align to TRBD2. The junction had 6 bases not matched to a gene; V was cut back by 3 bases and J by 8 bases. The CDR3 extends over 14 amino acids. Germline lookup yields CDR1 GTSNPN and CDR2 SVGIG (reference sequence). The CDR3: CAWRTSGAGDEQFF. Written as DNA, the CDR3 is TGTGCCTGGAGGACTAGCGGGGCTGGCGATGAGCAGTTCTTC.

Comments on this clone: Additional DNA sequences in this sample encode the identical CDR3. J is TRBJ2-3 and V is TRBV5-1; D is perhaps TRBD2 (6 bases). The V gene lost 5 bases and the J gene lost 0 bases, with 7 bases spanning the gap. Looked up from germline, CDR1 is SGHRS and CDR2 is YFSETQ. This CDR3 is 13 amino acids long. CDR3 sequence reads: CASRGTSTDTQYF. Here the CDR3 DNA reads TGCGCCAGCAGAGGGACTAGCACAGATACGCAGTATTTT.

Comment on this clone: The CDR3 carries no conserved terminal phenylalanine or tryptophan, so it likely arises from a read error. The chain combines TRBV18 with TRBJ2-7, with 9 bases matching TRBD2. The length of the CDR3 is 13 residues. V shed 6 bases and J 6 bases; nucleotides not matched to a gene: 6. Germline loops: CDR1 KGHSH, CDR2 LQKENI. CDR3 in amino acids: CASSIAGEGEQYS. The CDR3 nucleotides are TGTGCCAGCTCCATAGCGGGAGAAGGCGAGCAGTACTCC.

V usage is TRBV2 and J usage is TRBJ2-7; 8 positions agree with TRBD1. The CDR3 runs 13 residues. The V gene's germline CDR1 is SNHLY and CDR2 FYNNEI. Trimming removed 6 bases from V and 4 bases from J; junction bases left unmatched: 5. In DNA form, the CDR3 reads TGTGCCAGCAGCGTGGACAGGGCATACGAGCAGTACTTC. Encoded protein: CASSVDRAYEQYF.

The chain recombines TRBV18 with TRBJ1-1; D possibly corresponds to TRBD1 (5 bases). V lost 4 bases to trimming and J lost 0 bases, with 12 bases between them. Germline V gene sequence: CDR1 KGHSH, CDR2 LQKENI. The CDR3 has 15 amino acids. The CDR3 DNA sequence: TGTGCCAGCTCACTTCTGACAGCACTGAACACTGAAGCTTTCTTT. It yields the protein CASSLLTALNTEAFF. Full variable domain (remainder filled in from reference TRBV18 and TRBJ1-1): NAGVMQNPRHLVRRRGQEARLRCSPMKGHSHVYWYRQLPEEGLKFMVYLQKENIIDESGMPKERFSAEFPKEGPSILRIQQVVRGDSAAYFCASSLLTALNTEAFFGQGTRLTVV.

This chain joins TRBV5-1 and TRBJ2-7, with D perhaps TRBD1 (5 bases). Germline loops: CDR1 SGHRS, CDR2 YFSETQ. The V gene lost 5 bases and the J gene lost 4 bases, with 16 bases spanning the gap. The CDR3 loop spans 14 amino acids. The CDR3 here is CASRRTPALYEQYF. The DNA of the CDR3 is TGCGCCAGCAGAAGGACACCTGCTTTGTACGAGCAGTACTTC.

This CDR3 is CASSLELAGNSYEQYF. CDR3 DNA: TGTGCCAGCAGCTTAGAACTAGCGGGAAATTCGTACGAGCAGTACTTC. The V gene is TRBV7-9, the J gene TRBJ2-7, with 10 bases matching TRBD2. V trimming: 1 base; J trimming: 4 bases; junction bases outside the gene matches: 7. The CDR3 consists of 16 residues. Germline V gives CDR1 SEHNR, CDR2 FQNEAQ (reference sequence).